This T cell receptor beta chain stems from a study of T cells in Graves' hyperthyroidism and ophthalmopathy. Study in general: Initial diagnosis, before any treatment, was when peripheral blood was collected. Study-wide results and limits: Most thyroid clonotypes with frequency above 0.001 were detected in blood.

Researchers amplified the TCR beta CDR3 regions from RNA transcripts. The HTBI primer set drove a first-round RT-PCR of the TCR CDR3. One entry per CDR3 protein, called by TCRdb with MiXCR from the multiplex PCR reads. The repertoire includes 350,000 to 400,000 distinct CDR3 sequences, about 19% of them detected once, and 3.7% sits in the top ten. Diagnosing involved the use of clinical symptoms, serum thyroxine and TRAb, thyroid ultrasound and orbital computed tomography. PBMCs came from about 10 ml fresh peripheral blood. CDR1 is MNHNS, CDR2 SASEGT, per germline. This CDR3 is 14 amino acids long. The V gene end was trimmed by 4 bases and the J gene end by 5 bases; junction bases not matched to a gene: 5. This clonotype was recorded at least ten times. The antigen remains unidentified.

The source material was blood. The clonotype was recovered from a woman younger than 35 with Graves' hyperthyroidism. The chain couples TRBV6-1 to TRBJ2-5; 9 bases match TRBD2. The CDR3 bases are TGTGCCAGCAGTGGCGGGGGGGCCGAGGAGACCCAGTACTTC. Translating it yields CASSGGGAEETQYF.